These T cell receptor beta chains were read from a single sample in a study of T cells after posttransplantation cyclophosphamide. Measured with immunoSEQ multiplex PCR; TCRdb has only the in-frame clones, and not every one. This table holds some 21,000 clones, just over 85% found once. Source: PBMCs, taken about 400 days after allogeneic stem cell transplant with calcineurin inhibitor and methotrexate. These receptors were obtained from a female patient between 30 and 40 years old who received an allogeneic stem cell transplant from an unrelated donor, was CMV-positive, and had acute and chronic GVHD. Part of the T cell pool may stem from the graft donor. CDR3s include the opening cysteine and the closing phenylalanine or tryptophan.

j_gene: TRBJ2-6; v_gene: TRBV7-2; CDR3aa: CASSPGAGGRSGANVLTF
j_gene: TRBJ1-5; v_gene: TRBV5-4; CDR3aa: CASSLGGNNQPQHF
j_gene: TRBJ2-5; v_gene: TRBV11-2; CDR3aa: CASSRDREETQYF
j_gene: TRBJ1-1; v_gene: TRBV5-1; CDR3aa: CASRRTGGAVVNTEAFF
j_gene: TRBJ2-3; v_gene: TRBV6-6; CDR3aa: CASRHTDTQYF
j_gene: TRBJ2-4; v_gene: TRBV15; CDR3aa: CATSPRGVGSWNIQYF
j_gene: TRBJ2-2; v_gene: TRBV19; CDR3aa: CASSLGTGGANTGELFF
j_gene: TRBJ2-2; v_gene: TRBV5-4; CDR3aa: CASSLPAGELFF
j_gene: TRBJ2-5; v_gene: TRBV9; CDR3aa: CASSVGSGRETQYF
j_gene: TRBJ2-1; v_gene: TRBV4-3; CDR3aa: CASSRDAFRVNNEQFF
j_gene: TRBJ2-5; v_gene: TRBV5-1; CDR3aa: CASSAIKETQYF
j_gene: TRBJ2-1; v_gene: TRBV10-1; CDR3aa: CASSEGTHSYNEQFF
j_gene: TRBJ2-5; v_gene: TRBV9; CDR3aa: CASSVSLAGGPEETQYF
j_gene: TRBJ2-1; v_gene: TRBV7-2; CDR3aa: CASSSRAGLVNEQFF
j_gene: TRBJ2-1; v_gene: TRBV2; CDR3aa: CASRVTGDSYNEQFF
j_gene: TRBJ2-3; v_gene: TRBV28; CDR3aa: CASSQQVTDTQYF
j_gene: TRBJ2-5; v_gene: TRBV27; CDR3aa: CASSLRGTQYF
j_gene: TRBJ1-5; v_gene: TRBV5-8; CDR3aa: CASSPGLYQPQHF
j_gene: TRBJ2-6; v_gene: TRBV18; CDR3aa: CASSQQLAGVESGANVLTF
j_gene: TRBJ2-7; v_gene: TRBV28; CDR3aa: CASRWTSGTYEQYF
j_gene: TRBJ1-1; v_gene: TRBV6-5; CDR3aa: CASSYARDGVPEAFF
j_gene: TRBJ1-2; v_gene: TRBV5-1; CDR3aa: CASSWDSPGYGYTF
j_gene: TRBJ2-2; v_gene: TRBV19; CDR3aa: CASSIYRGRGTGELFF
j_gene: TRBJ2-6; v_gene: TRBV19; CDR3aa: CASTMQGASISGANVLTF
j_gene: TRBJ2-7; v_gene: TRBV7-9; CDR3aa: CASSLKRGQLDEQYF
j_gene: TRBJ2-1; v_gene: TRBV9; CDR3aa: CASSPTSGSYNEQFF
j_gene: .; v_gene: TRBV13; CDR3aa: CASSSRGQGGYEQYF
j_gene: TRBJ1-5; v_gene: TRBV7-6; CDR3aa: CASSVQVDQPQHF
j_gene: TRBJ2-1; v_gene: TRBV11-3; CDR3aa: CASSTTGTGPLNEQFF
j_gene: TRBJ2-2; v_gene: TRBV5-1; CDR3aa: CASSLAAVNTGELFF
j_gene: TRBJ1-5; v_gene: TRBV7-8; CDR3aa: CASSLFGSNQPQHF
j_gene: TRBJ1-5; v_gene: TRBV28; CDR3aa: CASSYTTEHQPQHF
j_gene: TRBJ2-7; v_gene: TRBV30; CDR3aa: CAWAIAGYEQYF
j_gene: TRBJ2-5; v_gene: TRBV10-1; CDR3aa: CASSESGGQETQYF
j_gene: TRBJ1-4; v_gene: TRBV19; CDR3aa: CASSIGSREKLFF
j_gene: TRBJ2-5; v_gene: TRBV18; CDR3aa: CASSPPSEDSLYQETQYF
j_gene: TRBJ2-1; v_gene: TRBV30; CDR3aa: CAWSSWTSGSGNEQFF
j_gene: TRBJ1-4; v_gene: TRBV27; CDR3aa: CASSRQEREKLFF
j_gene: TRBJ1-1; v_gene: TRBV10-3; CDR3aa: CAIRSRGQDTEAFF
j_gene: TRBJ1-1; v_gene: TRBV5-1; CDR3aa: CASSLDRGTEAFF
j_gene: TRBJ2-3; v_gene: TRBV4-1; CDR3aa: CASSQPKRDYADTQYF